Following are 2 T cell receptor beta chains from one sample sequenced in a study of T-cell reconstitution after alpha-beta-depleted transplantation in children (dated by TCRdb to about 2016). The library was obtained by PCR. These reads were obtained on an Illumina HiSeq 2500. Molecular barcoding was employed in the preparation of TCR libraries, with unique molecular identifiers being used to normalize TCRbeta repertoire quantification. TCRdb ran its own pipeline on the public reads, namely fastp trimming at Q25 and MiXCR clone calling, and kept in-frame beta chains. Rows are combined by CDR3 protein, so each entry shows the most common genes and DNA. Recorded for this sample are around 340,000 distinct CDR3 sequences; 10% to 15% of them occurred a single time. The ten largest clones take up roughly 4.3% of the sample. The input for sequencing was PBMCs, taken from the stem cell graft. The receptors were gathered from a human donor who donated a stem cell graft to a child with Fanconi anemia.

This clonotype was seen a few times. The CDR3 DNA reads TGTGCCAGCAGTATCGGGACGGACTCAGGGCCCCTCCACTTT. This sequence encodes CASSIGTDSGPLHF. The V and J genes are TRBV12-3 or TRBV12-4 and TRBJ1-6, with D tentatively TRBD1 (5 bases). The V and J ends lost 5 bases and 13 bases respectively, with 18 bases between them. The CDR3 sequence is 14 residues long.

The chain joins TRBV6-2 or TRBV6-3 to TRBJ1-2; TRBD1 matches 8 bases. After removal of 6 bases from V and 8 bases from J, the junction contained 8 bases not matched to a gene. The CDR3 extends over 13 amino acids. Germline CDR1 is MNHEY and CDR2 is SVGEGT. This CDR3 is CASSSRTGNGYTF. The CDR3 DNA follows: TGTGCCAGCAGCTCGAGGACAGGGAACGGCTACACCTTC.